This TCR beta chain was retrieved from a study of shared clonotypes between healthy human individuals (dated by TCRdb to 2018 to 2021). As for the study more broadly: The cohort comprised two women and a few men aged 18 to 49 years. For each donor, CD4 naive and CD4 memory were each run on three plates, CD8 naive on two plates, and CD8 memory on one plate. To estimate repertoire size and how much clonotype sharing occurs between individuals, the study deeply sequenced the blood TCR repertoires of roughly 5 healthy adults. Libraries were prepared and TCR repertoires were sequenced by different laboratories using diverse techniques, in order to increase sequencing depth and limit assay-specific biases. Each donor's leukapheresis produced roughly between about 0.8 and 8.9 billion PBMCs.

TCR CDR3 regions were amplified from genomic DNA by multiplex PCR using the deep immunoSEQ assay. For each cell subset, the extracted genomic DNA was distributed evenly across all wells of several immunoSEQ 96-well plates, and each plate served as one replicate. For sorted subsets, each replicate PCR was loaded with about 200 ng genomic DNA, equivalent to 30,000 or so T cell genomes. Purified libraries were measured with a Qubit 3.0 fluorometer, size-checked on a Bioanalyzer 2100, and measured again with the KAPA Library Quantification kit. Every immunoSEQ 96-well plate was sequenced on a separate single-read 150-cycle Illumina NextSeq 550 flow cell. Processing in the source paper ran as follows. Because only junctional sequences without quality scores were contained in the immunoSEQ output, filtering matching that applied to full-length reads could not be performed. To assign V/J genes and CDR3, sequences were annotated using PyIR, a Python wrapper for IgBLAST v1.9, with IMGT germline references. Reads with weak V/J assignments (E-value above 1e-6), missing CDR3, stop codons, out-of-frame junctions, or ambiguous translated residues were removed. V3J clonotypes were defined as sequences sharing an identical inferred V gene, J gene, and CDR3 amino acid sequence. Percentage overlap between repertoires was calculated by dividing the number of shared unique clonotypes by the size of the smaller repertoire. RTK rarefaction, the Chao1 estimator, and Recon v2.1 estimates of unobserved clonotypes were used to assess repertoire richness. OLGA was used to compute generation probabilities for all TCRbeta clonotypes that the gDNA method yielded from a handful of donors. The clones in this table, taken by TCRdb from immuneACCESS, are in-frame only. Not every clone is retained; where verified, under half of the shortfall comes from an unresolved V gene, and the cause of the rest is unknown. V and J calls and clone size are copied from that table; D and trimming were computed from the DNA. A total of about 690,000 clones appear in this sample, 90% of them only once. Roughly 36% of the sample comes from the top ten.

Healthy HIV-negative adults with no recently reported acute infections or vaccinations were included as donors. All donors were Caucasian adults living in Nashville, Tennessee, USA. CD8 memory samples combined magnetically selected CD45RO+ cells with CCR7-negative CD45RA+ effector memory (TemRA) cells. Blood was obtained by leukapheresis, after which PBMCs were separated by Ficoll-Histopaque density gradient centrifugation and cryopreserved in liquid nitrogen vapor phase. Purity and quantity of every magnetically sorted T cell population were checked by analytical flow cytometry. Genomic DNA was isolated from every sorted fraction and measured by UV absorbance on a Nanodrop 2000c. On the study overall, not on this receptor specifically: Only blood was sampled, and tissue TCR repertoires likely differ from those in blood. Compared with non-shared clonotypes, the clonotypes found in all four sorted-subset donors had higher generation probabilities. When several donors were compared, the shared fraction of clonotypes was around 5% for naive CD4, approximately 3.3% for naive CD8, 2% to 2.5% for memory CD4, and 0.35% to 0.4% for memory CD8. Based on pairwise subsampling, the degree of clonotype sharing among donors was expected to be affected by sequencing depth. Because the study included a small number of donors, the genetic and exposure-history diversity represented was limited. Incomplete sequencing was indicated by rarefaction of sorted-subset datasets, despite the large sequencing depth. Larger estimated clonotype richness was generally found for naive subsets than for memory subsets.

Worth noting for this clone: Its target antigen remains unknown. At one boundary the junction diverges from the germline segment, which might be a read error.

The TCR sequence derives from a man aged 18 to 29 in good health. Some clones in this sample may be carry-over from other donors' samples. What was sequenced was memory CD8+ T cells from PBMCs. The cell subset or site label of this sample denotes: CD45RO+ cells pooled with CCR7-negative TemRA cells.

The DNA reads TGCAGCGTTCTAGGAACGACAACCCTAGTCTTT. This gives the protein CSVLGTTTLVF. The rearrangement combines TRBV29-1 with TRBJ1-1; no D gene can be assigned with confidence. Taken from the germline V gene, the CDR1 and CDR2 loops are SQVTM and ANQGSEA. The CDR3, from cysteine to phenylalanine, totals 11 residues. Only the CDR3 DNA stays, 33 bases, in frame from base 1.